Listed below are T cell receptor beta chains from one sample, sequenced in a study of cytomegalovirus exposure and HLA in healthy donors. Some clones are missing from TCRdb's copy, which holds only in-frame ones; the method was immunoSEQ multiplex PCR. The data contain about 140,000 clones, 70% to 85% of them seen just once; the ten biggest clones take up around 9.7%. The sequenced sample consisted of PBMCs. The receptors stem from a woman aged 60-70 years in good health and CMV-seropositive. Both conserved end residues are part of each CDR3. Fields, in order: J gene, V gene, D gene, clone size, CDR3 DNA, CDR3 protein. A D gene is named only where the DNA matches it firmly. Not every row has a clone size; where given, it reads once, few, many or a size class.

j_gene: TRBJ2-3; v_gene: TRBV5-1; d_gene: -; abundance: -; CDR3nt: TGCGCCAGCAGCTCTGGACAGACCACAGATACGCAGTATTTT; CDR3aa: CASSSGQTTDTQYF
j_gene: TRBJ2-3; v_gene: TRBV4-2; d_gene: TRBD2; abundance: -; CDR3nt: TGTGCCAGCAGCCAAGAGAGGCTAGCGGGAGGGCCGGGGGCAGATACGCAGTATTTT; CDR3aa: CASSQERLAGGPGADTQYF
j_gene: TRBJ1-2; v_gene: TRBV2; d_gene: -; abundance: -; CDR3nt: TGTGCCAGCAGTGAAGCGCTACAGGGCGGGGGCTACACCTTC; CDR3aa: CASSEALQGGGYTF
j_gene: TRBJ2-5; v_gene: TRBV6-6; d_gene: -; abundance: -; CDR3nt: TGTGCCAGCAGTTACTCTAACCAAGAGACCCAGTACTTC; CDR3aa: CASSYSNQETQYF
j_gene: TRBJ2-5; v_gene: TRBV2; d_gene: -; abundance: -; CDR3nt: TGTGCCAGCAGTGAATACAGGGAAGAGACCCAGTACTTC; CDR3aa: CASSEYREETQYF
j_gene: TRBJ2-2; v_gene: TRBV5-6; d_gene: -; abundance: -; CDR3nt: TGTGCCAGCAGTACATCCGGGACTGGGGTCCCCGGGGAGCTGTTTTTT; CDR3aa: CASSTSGTGVPGELFF
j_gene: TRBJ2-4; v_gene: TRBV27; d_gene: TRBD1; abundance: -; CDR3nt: TGTGCCAGCAGTCAGGACAGGGGGCTGGAAAACATTCAGTACTTC; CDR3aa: CASSQDRGLENIQYF
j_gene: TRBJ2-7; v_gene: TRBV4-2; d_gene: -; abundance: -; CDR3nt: TGTGCCAGCAGCCAAGACCCAGCGGTCACCTACGAGCAGTACTTC; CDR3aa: CASSQDPAVTYEQYF
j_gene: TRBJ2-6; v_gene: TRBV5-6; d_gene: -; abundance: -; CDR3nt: TGTGCCAGCAGCGTTTATGGCTCCGGGGCCAACGTCCTGACTTTC; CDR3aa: CASSVYGSGANVLTF
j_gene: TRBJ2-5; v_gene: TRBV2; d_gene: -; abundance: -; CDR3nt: TGTGCCAGCAAATCTCAGGGCATCCAAGAGACCCAGTACTTC; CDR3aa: CASKSQGIQETQYF
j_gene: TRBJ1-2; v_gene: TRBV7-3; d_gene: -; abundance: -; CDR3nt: TGTGCCAGCAGCTTAACTCAAATTCAGACAGAACCCACCTTC; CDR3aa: CASSLTQIQTEPTF
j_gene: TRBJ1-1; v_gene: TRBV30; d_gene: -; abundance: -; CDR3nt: TGTGCCTGGAGCCCCTCGGACAGAGCATACATGAACACTGAAGCTTTCTTT; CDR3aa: CAWSPSDRAYMNTEAFF
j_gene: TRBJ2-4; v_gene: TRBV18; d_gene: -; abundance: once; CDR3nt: TGTGCCAGCTCACCGAATCCGTGGGGGGTCAAAAACATTCAGTACTTC; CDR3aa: CASSPNPWGVKNIQYF
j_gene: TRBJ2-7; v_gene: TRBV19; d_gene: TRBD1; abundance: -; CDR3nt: TGTGCCAGCCGCCCGGCTCACAGGGGCACCTACGAGCAGTACTTC; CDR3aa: CASRPAHRGTYEQYF
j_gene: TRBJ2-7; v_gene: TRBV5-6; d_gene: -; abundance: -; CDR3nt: TGTGCCAGCAGCTTGGGCTTCGGACAGAACGACGAGCAGTACTTC; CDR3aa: CASSLGFGQNDEQYF
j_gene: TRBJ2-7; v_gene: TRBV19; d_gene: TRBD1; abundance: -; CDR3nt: TGTGCCAGCCGCAACAGGGGGGTTAGAGGCGGCGAGCAGTACTTC; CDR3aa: CASRNRGVRGGEQYF
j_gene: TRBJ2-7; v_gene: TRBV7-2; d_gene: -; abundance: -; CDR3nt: TGTGCCAGCACCCCTGACTGGGTCAGGGCCTACGAGCAGTACTTC; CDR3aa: CASTPDWVRAYEQYF
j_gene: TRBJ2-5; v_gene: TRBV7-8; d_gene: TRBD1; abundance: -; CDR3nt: TGTGCCAGCAGCGACCGGGACAGGGGCGTTCTGGAGACCCAGTACTTC; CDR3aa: CASSDRDRGVLETQYF
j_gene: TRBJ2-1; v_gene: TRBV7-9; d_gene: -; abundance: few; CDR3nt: TGTGCCAGCAGCCCCGCCCTCTCCGGGGGTCGGTTCTTC; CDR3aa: CASSPALSGGRFF
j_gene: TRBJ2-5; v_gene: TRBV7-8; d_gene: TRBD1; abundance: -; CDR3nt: TGTGCCAGCAGCGCCGGACAGGGCTGGGAGACCCAGTACTTC; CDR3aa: CASSAGQGWETQYF
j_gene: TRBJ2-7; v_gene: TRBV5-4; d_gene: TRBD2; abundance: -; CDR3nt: TGTGCCAGCAGCTCCCGGACGGGACTAGGGTACGAGCAGTACTTC; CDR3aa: CASSSRTGLGYEQYF
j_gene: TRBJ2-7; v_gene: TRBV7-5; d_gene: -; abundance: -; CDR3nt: TGTGCCAGAAGCCAGAGACTGTGCTACGAGCAGTACTTC; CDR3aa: CARSQRLCYEQYF
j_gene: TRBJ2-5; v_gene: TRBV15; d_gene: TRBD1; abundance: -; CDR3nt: TGTGCCACCAGCGGACAGGGGGGTCGAGAGACCCAGTACTTC; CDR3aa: CATSGQGGRETQYF
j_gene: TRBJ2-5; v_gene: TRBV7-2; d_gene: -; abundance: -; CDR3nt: TGTGCCAGCAGCACGGAACAGGGCCGCGGAGAGACCCAGTACTTC; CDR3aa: CASSTEQGRGETQYF
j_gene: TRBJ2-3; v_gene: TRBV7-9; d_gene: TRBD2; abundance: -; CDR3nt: TGTGCCAGCAGCCCTAGGGTGCGCGCTAGCGGGAGGGGATATTCGACGCAGTATTTT; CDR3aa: CASSPRVRASGRGYSTQYF
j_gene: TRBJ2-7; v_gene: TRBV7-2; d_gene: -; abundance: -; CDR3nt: TGTGCCAGCAGCTTAGGGCGGGGAGACCCCTACGAGCAGTACTTC; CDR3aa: CASSLGRGDPYEQYF
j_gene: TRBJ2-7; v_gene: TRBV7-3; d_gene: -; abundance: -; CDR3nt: TGTGCCAGCAGCCCCCGGCCAGGGGGGGAGCAGTACTTC; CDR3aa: CASSPRPGGEQYF
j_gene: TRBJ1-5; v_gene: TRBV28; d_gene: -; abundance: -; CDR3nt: TGTGCCAGCAGGACCCGCGGAAGCAATCAGCCCCAGCATTTT; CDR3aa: CASRTRGSNQPQHF